This T cell receptor beta chain was retrieved from a study of cytomegalovirus exposure and HLA in healthy donors. Findings and limits, study-wide: TCR association rates varied by HLA locus in a later analysis, with DRB1 highest and HLA-C lowest. Earlier analysis yielded a pattern in which most TCR beta V segments were productive about 90% or about 30% of the time. Some highly shared sequence variants likely arose as a pipeline artifact.

The CDR3 sequence is 16 residues long. The germline V gene has CDR1 SGDLS and CDR2 YYNGEE. Losses at the gene ends were 5 bases for V and 4 bases for J; bases not matched to a gene: 7. The PCR made use of 60 Vbeta and 13 Jbeta primers. Only in-frame clones appear in the TCRdb table, and some are missing; sequencing was by immunoSEQ multiplex PCR. Among roughly 120,000 clones listed, 75% to 85% were seen once. Points on this clone: The target antigen is unknown.

The V and J genes are TRBV9 and TRBJ2-5; 14 bases are a match to TRBD2. The source is a male donor in good health and CMV-seropositive. Sequenced material: PBMCs. CDR3 region: CASRQGLAGDPETQYF. Here the CDR3 DNA reads TGTGCCAGCAGACAGGGACTAGCGGGAGATCCAGAGACCCAGTACTTC. The full variable domain, completed using reference TRBV9 and TRBJ2-5, is DSGVTQTPKHLITATGQRVTLRCSPRSGDLSVYWYQQSLDQGLQFLIQYYNGEERAKGNILERFSAQQFPDLHSELNLSSLELGDSALYFCASRQGLAGDPETQYFGPGTRLLVL.